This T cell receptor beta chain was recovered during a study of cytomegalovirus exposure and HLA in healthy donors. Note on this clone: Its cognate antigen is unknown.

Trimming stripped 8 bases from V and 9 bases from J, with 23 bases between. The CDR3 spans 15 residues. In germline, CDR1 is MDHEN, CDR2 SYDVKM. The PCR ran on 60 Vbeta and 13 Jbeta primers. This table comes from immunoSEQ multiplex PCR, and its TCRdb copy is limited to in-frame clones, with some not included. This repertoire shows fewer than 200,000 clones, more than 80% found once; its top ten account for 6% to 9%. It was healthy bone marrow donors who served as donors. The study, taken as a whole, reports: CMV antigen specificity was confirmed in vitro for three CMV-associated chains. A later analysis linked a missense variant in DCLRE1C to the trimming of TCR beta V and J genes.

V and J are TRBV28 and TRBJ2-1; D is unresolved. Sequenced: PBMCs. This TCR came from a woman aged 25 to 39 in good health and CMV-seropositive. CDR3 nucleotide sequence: TGTGCCAGCCGAGAGGTGGCCTCCCCACCTGTTGAGCAGTTCTTC. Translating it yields CASREVASPPVEQFF.